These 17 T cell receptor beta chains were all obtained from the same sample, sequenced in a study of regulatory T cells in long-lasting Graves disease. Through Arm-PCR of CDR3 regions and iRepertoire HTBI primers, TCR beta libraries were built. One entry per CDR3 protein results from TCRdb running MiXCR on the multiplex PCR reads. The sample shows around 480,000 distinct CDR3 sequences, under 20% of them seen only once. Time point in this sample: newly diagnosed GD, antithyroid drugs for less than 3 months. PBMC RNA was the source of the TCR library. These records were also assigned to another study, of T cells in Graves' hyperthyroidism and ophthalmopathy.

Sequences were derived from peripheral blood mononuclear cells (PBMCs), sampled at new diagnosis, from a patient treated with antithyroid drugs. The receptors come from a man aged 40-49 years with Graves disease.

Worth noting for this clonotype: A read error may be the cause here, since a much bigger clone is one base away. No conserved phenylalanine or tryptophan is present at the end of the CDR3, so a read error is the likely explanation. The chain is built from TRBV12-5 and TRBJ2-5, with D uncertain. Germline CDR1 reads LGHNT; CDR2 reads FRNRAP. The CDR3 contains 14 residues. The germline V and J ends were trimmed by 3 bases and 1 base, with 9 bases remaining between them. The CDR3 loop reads CASGFGSAQETQYL. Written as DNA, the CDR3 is TGTGCTAGTGGTTTTGGCAGTGCCCAAGAGACCCAGTACCTC.

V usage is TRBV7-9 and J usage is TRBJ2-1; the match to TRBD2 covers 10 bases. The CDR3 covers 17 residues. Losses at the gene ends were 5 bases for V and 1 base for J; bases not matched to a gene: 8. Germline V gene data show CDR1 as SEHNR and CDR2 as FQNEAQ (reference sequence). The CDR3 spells CASSRTSGKLSYNEQFF. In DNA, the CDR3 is TGTGCCAGCAGCCGAACTAGCGGGAAGCTTTCCTACAATGAGCAGTTCTTC.

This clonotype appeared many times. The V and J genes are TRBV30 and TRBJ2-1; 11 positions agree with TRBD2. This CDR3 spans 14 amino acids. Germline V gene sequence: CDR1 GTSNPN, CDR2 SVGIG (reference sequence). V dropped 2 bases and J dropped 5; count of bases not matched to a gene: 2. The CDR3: CAWSQGLADNEQFF. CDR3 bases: TGTGCCTGGAGTCAGGGACTAGCGGACAATGAGCAGTTCTTC.

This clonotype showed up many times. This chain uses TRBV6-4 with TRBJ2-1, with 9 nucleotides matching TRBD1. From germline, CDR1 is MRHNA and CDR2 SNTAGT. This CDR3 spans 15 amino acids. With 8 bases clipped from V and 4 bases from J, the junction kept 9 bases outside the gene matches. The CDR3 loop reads CASPHMGQGYNEQFF. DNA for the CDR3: TGTGCCAGCCCCCATATGGGACAGGGATACAATGAGCAGTTCTTC.

CDR3 DNA: TGTGCCAGCAGCGTAGCTTCGTGGGGCGGGACTGAAGCTTTCTTT. It codes for CASSVASWGGTEAFF. This sequence joins TRBV9 and TRBJ1-1, with D perhaps TRBD1 (5 bases). Germline V gene data show CDR1 as SGDLS and CDR2 as YYNGEE. This CDR3 has 15 residues. The V and J ends lost 0 bases and 5 bases respectively, with 14 bases between them.

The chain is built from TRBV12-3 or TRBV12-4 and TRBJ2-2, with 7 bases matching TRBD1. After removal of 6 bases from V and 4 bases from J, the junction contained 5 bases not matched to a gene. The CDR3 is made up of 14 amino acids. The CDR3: CASRDRLGTGELFF. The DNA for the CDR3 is TGTGCCAGCAGGGACAGGCTCGGCACCGGGGAGCTGTTTTTT.

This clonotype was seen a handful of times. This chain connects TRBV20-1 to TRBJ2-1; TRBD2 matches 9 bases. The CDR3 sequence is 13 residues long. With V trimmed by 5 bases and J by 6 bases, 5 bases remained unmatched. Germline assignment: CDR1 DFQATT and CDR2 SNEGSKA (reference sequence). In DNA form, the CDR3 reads TGCAGTGCTTCGGGACTAGCCGGCAATGAGCAGTTCTTC. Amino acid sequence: CSASGLAGNEQFF.

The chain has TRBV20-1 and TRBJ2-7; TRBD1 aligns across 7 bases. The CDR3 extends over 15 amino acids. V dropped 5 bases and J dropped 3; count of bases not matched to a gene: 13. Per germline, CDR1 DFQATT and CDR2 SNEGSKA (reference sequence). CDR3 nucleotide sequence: TGCAGTGCTGGAACGTTAAGACAGGGTAGCTACGAGCAGTACTTC. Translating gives CSAGTLRQGSYEQYF.

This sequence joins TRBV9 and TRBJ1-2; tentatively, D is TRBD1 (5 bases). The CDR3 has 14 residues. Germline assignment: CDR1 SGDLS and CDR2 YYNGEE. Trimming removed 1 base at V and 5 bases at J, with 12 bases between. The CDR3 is CASSVNWDGYGYTF. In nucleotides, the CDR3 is TGTGCCAGCAGCGTAAACTGGGACGGGTATGGCTACACCTTC.

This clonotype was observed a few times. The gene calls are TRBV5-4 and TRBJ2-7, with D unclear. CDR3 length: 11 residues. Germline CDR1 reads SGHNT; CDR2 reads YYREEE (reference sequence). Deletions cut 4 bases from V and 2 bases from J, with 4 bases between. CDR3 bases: TGTGCCAGCAGCCCGACCTACGAGCAGTACTTC. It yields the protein CASSPTYEQYF.

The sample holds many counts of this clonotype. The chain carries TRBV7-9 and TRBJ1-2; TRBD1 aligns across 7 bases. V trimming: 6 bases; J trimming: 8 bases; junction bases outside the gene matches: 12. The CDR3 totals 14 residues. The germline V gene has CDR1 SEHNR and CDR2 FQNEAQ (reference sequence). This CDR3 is CASRRTGEVRGYTF. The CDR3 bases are TGTGCCAGCAGGCGAACAGGGGAAGTACGGGGCTACACCTTC.

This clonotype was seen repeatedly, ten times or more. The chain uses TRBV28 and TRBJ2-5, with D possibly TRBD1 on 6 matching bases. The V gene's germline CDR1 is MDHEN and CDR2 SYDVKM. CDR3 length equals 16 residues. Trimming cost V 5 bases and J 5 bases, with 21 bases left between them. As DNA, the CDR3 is TGTGCCAGCAGTAAACAGGGCTTTGGGCATGGGGAGACCCAGTACTTC. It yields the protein CASSKQGFGHGETQYF.

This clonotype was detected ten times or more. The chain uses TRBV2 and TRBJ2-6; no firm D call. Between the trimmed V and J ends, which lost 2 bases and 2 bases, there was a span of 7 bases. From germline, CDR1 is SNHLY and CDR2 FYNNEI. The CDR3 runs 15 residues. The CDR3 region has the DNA TGTGCCAGCAGTGAATACGGAACTGGGGCCAACGTCCTGACTTTC. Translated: CASSEYGTGANVLTF.

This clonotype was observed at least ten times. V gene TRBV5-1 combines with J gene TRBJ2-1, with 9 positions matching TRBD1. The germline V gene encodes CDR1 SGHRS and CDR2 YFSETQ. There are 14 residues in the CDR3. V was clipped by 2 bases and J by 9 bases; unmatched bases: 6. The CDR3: CASSLLQGAGEQFF. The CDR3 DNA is TGCGCCAGCAGCTTACTACAGGGGGCGGGTGAGCAGTTCTTC.

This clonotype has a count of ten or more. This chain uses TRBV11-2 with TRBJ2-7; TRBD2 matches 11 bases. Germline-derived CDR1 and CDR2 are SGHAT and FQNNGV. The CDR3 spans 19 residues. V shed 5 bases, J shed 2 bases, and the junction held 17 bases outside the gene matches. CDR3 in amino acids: CASSRSTSGSLPTPYEQYF. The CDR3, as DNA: TGTGCCAGCAGCAGAAGTACTAGCGGGAGCCTACCTACGCCCTACGAGCAGTACTTC.

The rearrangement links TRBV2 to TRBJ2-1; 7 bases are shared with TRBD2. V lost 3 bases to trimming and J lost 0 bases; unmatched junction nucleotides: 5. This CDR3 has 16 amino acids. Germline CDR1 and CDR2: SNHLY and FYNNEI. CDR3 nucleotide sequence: TGTGCCAGCAGTGATCATCGCGGGAGCTCCTACAATGAGCAGTTCTTC. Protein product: CASSDHRGSSYNEQFF.

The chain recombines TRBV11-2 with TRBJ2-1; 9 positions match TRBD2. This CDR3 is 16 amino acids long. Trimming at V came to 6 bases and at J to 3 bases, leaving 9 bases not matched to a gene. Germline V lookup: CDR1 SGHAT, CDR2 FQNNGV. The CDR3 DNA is TGTGCCAGCAGAAGCCAGGCGGGAGGGTTCTACAATGAGCAGTTCTTC. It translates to CASRSQAGGFYNEQFF. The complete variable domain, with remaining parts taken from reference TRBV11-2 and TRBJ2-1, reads EAGVAQSPRYKIIEKRQSVAFWCNPISGHATLYWYQQILGQGPKLLIQFQNNGVVDDSQLPKDRFSAERLKGVDSTLKIQPAKLEDSAVYLCASRSQAGGFYNEQFFGPGTRLTVL.